Here is one TCR beta chain with its context. Its specific antigen is unknown. No much larger clonotype is one base removed from it; base qualities were not supplied. The data are from a study of cytomegalovirus exposure and HLA in healthy donors (dated by TCRdb to 2016 to 2017). Regarding the research as a whole: An earlier analysis of around 600 of the donors reported more than 250 Gb of sequence data and roughly 110 million unique TCR beta sequences from about 200 million T cells. An early release covering 500 to 750 HLA-typed donors comprised about 300 gigabases of sequencing data and some 79 million unique TCR sequences. Among the roughly 400 genotyped donors, roughly 80% belonged to the genetic ancestry cluster associated with self-reported Caucasian donors. The aim of the study was to test whether cataloging public T cell receptors could identify signatures of past pathogen exposure. The study profiled the T cell repertoires of 500 to 800 subjects by immunosequencing and related them to cytomegalovirus serostatus. A separate validation cohort of roughly 130 different subjects was used in addition to the 666-subject first cohort. The study combined high-throughput TCR immunosequencing, statistical association of individual TCRs with disease status, and machine learning to predict cytomegalovirus infection status. To study patterns of TCR occurrence, a later analysis re-analyzed previously published TCR beta repertoires from just over 650 donors and added high-resolution HLA genotyping. The later analysis used no new phenotypic data to find candidate immune exposures, relying instead on TCR beta sequences and their occurrence across donors. An earlier analysis of 587 of the donors used high-throughput TCR beta sequencing to judge whether each TCR beta V gene segment behaved as functional or pseudogenic. Donor age, sex, ethnicity and CMV serostatus were compiled alongside the repertoire data. A later genetic analysis took genome-wide SNP genotypes for about 55% of the roughly 700 donors and used that subset as a discovery cohort. All discovery cohort repertoires had been generated using a single sequencing platform. Both class I and class II loci were covered by HLA typing, at four-digit resolution. Typing coverage differed by locus: A, B, C, DRB1 and DQB1 were typed in about 629-640 donors, DQA1 in approximately 520, DPA1 in 600 to 610, and DPB1 in just under 490. Five DR-DQ haplotypes were treated as single units for association and clustering because of strong linkage in the cohort. Among about 410 genotyped donors of the cohort, an average of about 240,000 unique TCR beta nucleotide sequences was sequenced per donor, of which about 18% were non-productive. Overall study results and their limits: Broadly in line with IMGT annotations, most TCR beta V segments showed up in productive rearrangements about 87% or about 30% of the time in an earlier analysis of several hundred of the donors. The cohort was sequenced for TCR beta chains only, and without alpha or paired-chain data the features that could be detected were limited. When HLA alleles, especially DR and DQ, strongly co-occurred, TCR associations were difficult to assign to individual alleles. A total of 150 to 200 TCR beta chains were listed by the study as associated with cytomegalovirus. The only immune exposure information available for the cohort was CMV serostatus. While some public TCRs were present in many individuals, most TCR sequences turned up only very rarely across donors. In a later genetic analysis, a missense DCLRE1C variant was associated with V-gene and J-gene trimming of TCR beta chains, and the association was replicated in an independent cohort. According to a later genetic analysis, donors in an Asian-associated ancestry cluster had fewer N-insertions in productive TCRs than the approximately 630-donor mean. Linkage disequilibrium might explain the correlated functional status among segregating V segments, but an unknown experimental factor could not be ruled out. A further reported finding was that TCR beta sequences accurately predicted the HLA-A and HLA-B alleles for most subjects in the first cohort. A later analysis found that HLA-associated TCR beta chains were more clonally expanded and had lower generation probabilities than equally common non-associated chains. In a later analysis, most CMV-associated TCR beta chains were found to appear HLA-restricted, with HLA associations seemingly driven largely by CMV exposure. A cluster of highly shared sequence variants was judged likely to be a technical artifact of the sequencing pipeline. In vitro tests confirmed that a few of the cytomegalovirus-associated TCR beta chains recognize cytomegalovirus antigens. Roughly uniform sequencing depth across donors was assumed in presence/absence analyses, although this assumption may not hold. According to the authors, the approach could potentially be generalized to other disease states and immunological phenotypes. The classifier was reported to diagnose cytomegalovirus status with high specificity and sensitivity in both the original cohort and the validation cohort. Because counts were too low, some 17 rarely observed V segments, including chromosome 9 orphons, were left out of the earlier analysis of some 600 of the donors. Because the 87-base-pair reads could not distinguish some IMGT-functional V segments, including TRBV6-2 and TRBV6-3, those segments were excluded. According to a later analysis, TCR association rates differed among HLA loci, with DRB1 alleles showing the most associated TCRs and HLA-C alleles showing the fewest. A later analysis reported that several top co-occurrence clusters appeared linked to parvovirus B19, influenza, CMV and Epstein-Barr virus. In a later analysis, 16,951 TCR beta sequences were associated with specific HLA alleles at a false discovery rate of 0.05. Because HLA typing was unavailable for some donors at each locus, only the typed subset was used in association tests.

In total, about 650 healthy bone marrow donors made up the cohort. At the time of sampling, every cohort member was nominally healthy, though immune exposures that went unrecorded were likely present. The donor was CMV seropositive and was included in the group of 290 or so seropositive cohort members. Each donor provided a peripheral blood sample, and peripheral blood mononuclear cells were used for TCR beta sequencing. Genomic DNA extraction from the blood cell samples was performed with the Qiagen DNeasy Blood Extraction Kit. The CDR3 goes from the cysteine to the phenylalanine over 15 residues. Only the CDR3 portion is preserved as DNA: 45 bases, with reading frame beginning at the first base. V ends up 7 bases short and J 4 bases short, with an unmatched junction base count of 11. For CDR1 and CDR2, the germline V gene lists SQVTM and ANQGSEA. The library was produced with the immunoSEQ multiplex PCR assay. For the multiplex PCR, a mixture combining 60 forward primers for TCR Vbeta segments and 13 reverse primers for TCR Jbeta segments was used. Amplification of the CDR3 region of rearranged TCR beta genes was performed with a multiplex PCR assay on genomic DNA. On the Illumina HiSeq System, the amplified TCR beta libraries were sequenced as 87-base-pair reads. As for how the authors treated the data: Across the roughly 670 repertoires, a later analysis counted roughly 84 million unique TCR beta chains, 9.5 million to 12 million of which were shared by at least two donors. A nearest-neighbor algorithm error-corrected the raw reads and collapsed the reads into unique sequences, merging closely related sequences to remove PCR and sequencing errors. Alignment of CDR3 sequences to IMGT reference sequences was used to assign V, D and J gene segments. For a sequence to be retained, a match of at least six nucleotides to both a V gene segment and a J gene segment was required. Rearrangements were called productive when the CDR3 lacked stop codons and stayed in frame with V and J; all others were non-productive. CDR3 was defined by IMGT convention, running from the second conserved V-encoded cysteine to the conserved J-encoded phenylalanine. In an earlier analysis of 587 of the donors, sequences lacking an unambiguous match to a single V gene segment were excluded. An earlier analysis of roughly 590 of the donors called V segments functional above 56.7% productive rearrangements and segregating when the between-donor standard deviation exceeded 5%. A statistical classification framework was developed to diagnose cytomegalovirus status using the catalog of TCR beta chain sequences. In a later analysis, TCR nucleotide sequences were compared against IMGT/GENE-DB human TR gene sequences so that V and J genes could be assigned. Using the TCRdist pipeline, a later analysis assigned CDR3 sequences along with most-parsimonious VDJ recombination scenarios. In a later analysis, every TCR beta chain was defined by the combination of its CDR3 amino acid sequence and its V-gene family, and reads without a unique V-gene family were dropped. To address suspected cross-contamination and a sequencing artifact, a later analysis removed around 590 highly shared, low-generation-probability nucleotide sequences. For each public chain, a later analysis derived a clonal expansion index from normalized ranks of inferred template counts within each repertoire. In a later analysis, generation probabilities were computed with a VDJ recombination model fitted to out-of-frame rearrangements, and the resulting probabilities were checked against IGoR. Hypergeometric tests were used in a later analysis to score TCR-TCR, TCR-HLA and TCR-CMV co-occurrence, with a repertoire-size bias correction applied to the TCR pairs. A later analysis estimated false discovery rates by permuting HLA or CMV assignments 20 times. A later analysis grouped co-occurring TCRs with DBSCAN, adding TCRdist sequence similarity when clustering within HLA-allele-positive subsets. Co-occurrence clustering excluded repertoires with fewer than 30,000 or more than 120,000 public chains, plus five with anomalous nucleotide sharing. TCRdb obtained this table from immuneACCESS and retained in-frame rearrangements with V and J assigned. These tables miss some clones; where compared with another copy, unresolved V genes account for less than half of the shortfall, and the remainder is unexplained. That table gives V, J and clone size, and the DNA gave D and trimming. A total of tens of thousands of clones appear in this sample, about four fifths of them only once. Around 5.2% of the sample is held by the ten biggest clonotypes.

The rearranged chain carries TRBV29-1 and TRBJ1-4; TRBD1 aligns with 8 central bases. Sequencing used PBMCs. The origin of this receptor is a woman between 18 and 29 years old in good health and CMV-seropositive. The DNA sequence reads TGCAGCGGAACGTCCGAGACAGGGGTTAATGAAAAACTGTTTTTT. Translated, this gives CSGTSETGVNEKLFF.